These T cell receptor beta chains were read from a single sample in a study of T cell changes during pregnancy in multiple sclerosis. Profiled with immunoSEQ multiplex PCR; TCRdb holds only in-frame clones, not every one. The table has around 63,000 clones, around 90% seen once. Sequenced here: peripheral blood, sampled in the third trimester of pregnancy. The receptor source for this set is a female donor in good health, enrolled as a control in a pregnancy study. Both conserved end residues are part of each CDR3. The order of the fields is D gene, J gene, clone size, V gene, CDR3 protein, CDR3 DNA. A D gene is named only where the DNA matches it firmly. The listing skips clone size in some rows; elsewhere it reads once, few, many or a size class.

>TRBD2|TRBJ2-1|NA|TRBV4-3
CASTAGGLGDNEQFF
TGCGCCAGCACAGCGGGGGGGCTTGGGGACAATGAGCAGTTCTTC
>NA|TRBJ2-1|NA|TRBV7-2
CASSTSGISYNEQFF
TGTGCCAGCAGCACGAGCGGAATTTCCTACAATGAGCAGTTCTTC
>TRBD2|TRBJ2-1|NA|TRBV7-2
CASSRIAGVNNEQFF
TGTGCCAGCAGCCGGATAGCGGGGGTTAACAATGAGCAGTTCTTC
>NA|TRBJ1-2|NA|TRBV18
CASSPRGNYGYTF
TGTGCCAGCTCACCACGCGGCAACTATGGCTACACCTTC
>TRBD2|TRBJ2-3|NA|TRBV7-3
CASSTGLAGGTDTQYF
TGTGCCAGCAGCACGGGACTAGCGGGAGGCACAGATACGCAGTATTTT
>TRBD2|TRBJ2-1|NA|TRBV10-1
CASRTSGLVWPGVHHEQFF
TGCGCCAGCAGGACCAGTGGACTAGTATGGCCCGGAGTGCATCATGAGCAGTTCTTC
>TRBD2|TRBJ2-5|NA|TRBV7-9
CASSSGLGAETQYF
TGTGCCAGCAGCTCCGGACTAGGGGCGGAGACCCAGTACTTC
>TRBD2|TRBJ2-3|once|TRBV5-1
CASSYGTSAADTQYF
TGCGCCAGCAGTTATGGGACTAGCGCCGCAGATACGCAGTATTTT
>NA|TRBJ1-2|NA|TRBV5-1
CAIPPGGCYGYTF
TGCGCCATTCCCCCGGGAGGGTGCTATGGCTACACCTTC
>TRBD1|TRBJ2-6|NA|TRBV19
CASSSRQGFGANVLTF
TGTGCCAGTAGTAGCAGACAGGGTTTCGGGGCCAACGTCCTGACTTTC
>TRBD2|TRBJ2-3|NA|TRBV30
CAWRFGLADTDTQYF
TGTGCCTGGAGGTTCGGACTAGCGGACACAGATACGCAGTATTTT
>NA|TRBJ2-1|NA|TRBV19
CASSIPGGGGFEQFF
TGTGCCAGTAGTATTCCGGGCGGGGGCGGTTTTGAGCAGTTCTTC
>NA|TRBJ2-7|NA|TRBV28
CASSLAGPVEQYF
TGTGCCAGCAGTTTGGCAGGGCCCGTGGAGCAGTACTTC
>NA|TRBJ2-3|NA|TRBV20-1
CSAAKRDSQYF
TGCAGTGCTGCAAAACGGGATTCGCAGTATTTT
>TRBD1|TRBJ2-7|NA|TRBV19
CASIGQGAGEQYF
TGTGCCAGTATCGGGCAGGGGGCGGGGGAGCAGTACTTC
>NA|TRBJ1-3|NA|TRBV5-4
CASSSRDTGNTIYF
TGTGCCAGCAGCTCCCGGGACACTGGAAACACCATATATTTT
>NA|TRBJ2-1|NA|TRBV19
CASSILGPAKQFF
TGTGCCAGTAGTATACTAGGTCCAGCCAAGCAGTTCTTC
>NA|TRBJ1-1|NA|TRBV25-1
CASSEGTLVITEAFF
TGTGCCAGCAGTGAGGGGACTCTAGTCATCACTGAAGCTTTCTTT
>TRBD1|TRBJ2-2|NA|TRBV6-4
CASSDGTGNTGELFF
TGTGCCAGCAGTGACGGGACAGGGAACACCGGGGAGCTGTTTTTT
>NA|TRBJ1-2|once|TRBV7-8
CASSSDSLGYTF
TGTGCCAGCAGCTCGGACAGTTTGGGCTACACCTTC
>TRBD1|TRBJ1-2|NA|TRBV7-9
CASSSGGWDYGYTF
TGTGCCAGCAGCTCAGGGGGTTGGGACTATGGCTACACCTTC
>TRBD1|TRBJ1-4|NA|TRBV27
CASTMRQGGYEKLFF
TGTGCCAGCACAATGCGACAGGGGGGGTATGAAAAACTGTTTTTT
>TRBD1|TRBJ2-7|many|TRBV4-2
CASSSSGGASEQYF
TGTGCCAGCAGCTCCTCAGGGGGCGCTTCCGAGCAGTACTTC
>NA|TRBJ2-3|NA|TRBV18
CASSPGQTDTQYF
TGTGCCAGCTCACCTGGACAGACAGATACGCAGTATTTT
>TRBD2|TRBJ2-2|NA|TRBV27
CASSLYGGLASGELFF
TGTGCCAGCAGTTTATACGGGGGGTTGGCGTCCGGGGAGCTGTTTTTT
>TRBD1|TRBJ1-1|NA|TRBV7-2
CASTTGQSYTEAFF
TGTGCCAGCACCACGGGACAGTCGTACACTGAAGCTTTCTTT
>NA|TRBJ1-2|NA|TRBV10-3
CAIGGDGPYGYTF
TGTGCCATCGGGGGGGACGGCCCCTATGGCTACACCTTC
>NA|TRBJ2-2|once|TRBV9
CASSGSGIGELFF
TGTGCCAGCAGCGGGTCAGGGATCGGGGAGCTGTTTTTT
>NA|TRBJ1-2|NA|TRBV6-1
CASSEIVANYGYTF
TGTGCCAGCAGTGAGATAGTTGCTAACTATGGCTACACCTTC
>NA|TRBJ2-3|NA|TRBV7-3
CASSPARGPGDTQYF
TGTGCCAGCAGCCCGGCGAGAGGCCCAGGGGATACGCAGTATTTT
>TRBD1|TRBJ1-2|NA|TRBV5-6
CASSLGDRGGYGYTF
TGTGCCAGCAGCTTGGGAGACAGGGGCGGCTATGGCTACACCTTC
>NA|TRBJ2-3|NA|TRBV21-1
CASGPVGGRSTDTQYF
TGTGCCAGCGGTCCCGTGGGCGGGAGGTCCACAGATACGCAGTATTTT
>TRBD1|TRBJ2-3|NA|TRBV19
CASSSLPGGRTDTQYF
TGTGCCAGTAGTAGTCTTCCAGGGGGTCGCACAGATACGCAGTATTTT
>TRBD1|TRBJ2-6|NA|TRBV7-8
CASSIDRGRGANVLTF
TGTGCCAGCAGCATCGACAGGGGGCGAGGGGCCAACGTCCTGACTTTC
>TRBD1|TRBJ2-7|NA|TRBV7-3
CASSTGQGNEQYF
TGTGCCAGCAGCACGGGACAGGGAAACGAGCAGTACTTC
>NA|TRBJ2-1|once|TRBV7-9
CASSLLTRDYNEQFF
TGTGCCAGCAGCTTATTGACGCGGGATTACAATGAGCAGTTCTTC
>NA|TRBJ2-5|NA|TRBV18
CASSPPGETQYF
TGTGCCAGCTCACCACCCGGAGAGACCCAGTACTTC
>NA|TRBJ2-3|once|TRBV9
CASSVNGDTDTQYF
TGTGCCAGCAGCGTCAACGGGGACACAGATACGCAGTATTTT
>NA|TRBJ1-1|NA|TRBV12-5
CASGARQAPPEAFF
TGTGCTAGTGGCGCCCGACAGGCCCCCCCCGAAGCTTTCTTT
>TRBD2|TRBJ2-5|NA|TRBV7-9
CASSPRGASGEETQYF
TGTGCCAGCAGCCCCCGAGGGGCTAGCGGGGAAGAGACCCAGTACTTC
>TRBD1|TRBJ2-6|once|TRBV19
CASSIEVMWGQAAGANVLTF
TGTGCCAGTAGTATAGAAGTGATGTGGGGACAGGCCGCTGGGGCCAACGTCCTGACTTTC
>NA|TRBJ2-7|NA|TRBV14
CASSLQGEAYEQYF
TGTGCCAGCAGCCTACAAGGGGAAGCCTACGAGCAGTACTTC
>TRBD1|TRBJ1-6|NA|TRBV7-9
CASGGTVLNSPLHF
TGTGCCAGCGGAGGGACAGTCCTAAATTCACCCCTCCACTTT
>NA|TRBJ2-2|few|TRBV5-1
CASSLMGQGAGELFF
TGCGCCAGCAGCTTGATGGGGCAGGGCGCCGGGGAGCTGTTTTTT
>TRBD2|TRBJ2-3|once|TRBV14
CASRPGLAPDTQYF
TGTGCCAGCAGGCCAGGACTAGCTCCAGATACGCAGTATTTT
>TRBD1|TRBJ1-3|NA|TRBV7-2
CASSFGQGDTIYF
TGTGCCAGCAGCTTCGGACAGGGGGACACCATATATTTT
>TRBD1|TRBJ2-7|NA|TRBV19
CASSIGQGYSYEQYF
TGTGCCAGTAGTATTGGACAGGGATACTCCTACGAGCAGTACTTC
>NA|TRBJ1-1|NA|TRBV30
CAWTPLQSEAFF
TGTGCCTGGACTCCCTTACAGAGTGAAGCTTTCTTT
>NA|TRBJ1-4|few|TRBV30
CAWSEGVTWEKLFF
TGTGCCTGGAGCGAGGGGGTGACGTGGGAAAAACTGTTTTTT
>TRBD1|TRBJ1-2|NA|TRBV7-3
CASRAGTEGYTF
TGTGCCAGCAGGGCCGGGACAGAAGGCTACACCTTC
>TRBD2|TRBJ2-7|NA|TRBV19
CASSMGGAGPYEQYF
TGTGCCAGTAGTATGGGAGGGGCAGGGCCCTACGAGCAGTACTTC
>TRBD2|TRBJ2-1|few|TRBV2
CASRSGGNNEQFF
TGTGCCAGTAGGAGCGGGGGAAACAATGAGCAGTTCTTC
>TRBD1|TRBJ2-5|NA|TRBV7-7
CASSWGQGAGETQYF
TGTGCTAGCAGCTGGGGACAGGGGGCGGGCGAGACCCAGTACTTC
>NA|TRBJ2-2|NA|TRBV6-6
CASRLILETGELFF
TGTGCCAGCAGGCTTATTCTAGAGACCGGGGAGCTGTTTTTT
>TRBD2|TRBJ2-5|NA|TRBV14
CASSQGTSYPLRTQYF
TGTGCCAGCAGCCAAGGGACTAGCTATCCCCTCCGGACCCAGTACTTC
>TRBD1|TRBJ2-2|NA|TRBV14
CASSRDSVGTGELFF
TGTGCCAGCAGCCGGGACAGCGTGGGCACCGGGGAGCTGTTTTTT
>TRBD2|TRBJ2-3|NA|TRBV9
CASSSPGGVADTQYF
TGTGCCAGCAGCTCACCCGGGGGGGTAGCAGATACGCAGTATTTT
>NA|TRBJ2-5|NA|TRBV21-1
CASSKALGRGRQETQYF
TGTGCCAGCAGCAAAGCGCTAGGCAGGGGTCGACAAGAGACCCAGTACTTC
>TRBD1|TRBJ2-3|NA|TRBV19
CASRSGAGGKDTQYF
TGTGCCAGCCGATCAGGGGCAGGGGGAAAAGATACGCAGTATTTT
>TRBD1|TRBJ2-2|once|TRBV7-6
CASSPGQGSGELFF
TGTGCCAGCAGCCCCGGACAGGGGTCCGGGGAGCTGTTTTTT